A single TCR beta chain is shown here with its context. What it binds is unknown. This sample was included in a study of graft-versus-host responses after intestinal transplantation. Looking at the study overall: Those transplanted obtained multivisceral, liver-intestinal, or isolated intestinal grafts. Recipients across the board were started on anti-thymocyte globulin induction, then kept on tacrolimus and steroids for about 3 years. Study findings and constraints: Some GvH clones were seen earlier in gut or blood, suggesting intestinal origin.

There are 15 residues in the CDR3. V dropped 0 bases and J dropped 2; count of bases not matched to a gene: 3. Germline V gene data show CDR1 as SGDLS and CDR2 as YYNGEE. This table comes from immunoSEQ multiplex PCR, and its TCRdb copy is limited to in-frame clones, with some not included. The sample consists of tens of thousands of clones, around 90% of them appearing once. The V call is TRBV9, the J call TRBJ2-7; 9 positions agree with TRBD2. This sample comprised unstimulated CD8+ T cells sorted from spleen or lymph node cells, obtained before intestinal transplant. This sequence was found in a human donor who received an intestinal transplant. The chain's CDR3 is CASSVGTSATYEQYF. The CDR3, as DNA: TGTGCCAGCAGCGTAGGGACTAGCGCAACCTACGAGCAGTACTTC.